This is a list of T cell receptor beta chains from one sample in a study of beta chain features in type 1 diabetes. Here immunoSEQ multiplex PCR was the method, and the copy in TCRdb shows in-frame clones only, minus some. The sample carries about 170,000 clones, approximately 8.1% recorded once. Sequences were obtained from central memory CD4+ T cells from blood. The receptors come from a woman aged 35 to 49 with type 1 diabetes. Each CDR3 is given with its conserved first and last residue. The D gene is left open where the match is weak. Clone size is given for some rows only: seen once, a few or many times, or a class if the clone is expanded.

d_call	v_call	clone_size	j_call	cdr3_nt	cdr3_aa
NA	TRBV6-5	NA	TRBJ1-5	TGTGCCAGCGGATCACAGGGTCATCAGCCCCAGCATTTT	CASGSQGHQPQHF
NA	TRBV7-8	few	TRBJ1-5	TGTGCCAGCAGCCTTAGCAATCAGCCCCAGCATTTT	CASSLSNQPQHF
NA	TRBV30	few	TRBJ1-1	TGTGCCTGGAATCATCGGGGCACTGAAGCTTTCTTT	CAWNHRGTEAFF
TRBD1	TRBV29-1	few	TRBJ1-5	TGCAGCGTGAGGACGACAGGGCTCAGCAATCAGCCCCAGCATTTT	CSVRTTGLSNQPQHF
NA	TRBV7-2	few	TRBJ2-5	TGTGCCAGCAGCTTCAACGGGGTTAAACAAGAGACCCAGTACTTC	CASSFNGVKQETQYF
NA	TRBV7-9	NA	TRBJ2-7	TGTGCCAGCAGCTTAAAAGGGGGGGACGGGCCCTACGAGCAGTACTTC	CASSLKGGDGPYEQYF
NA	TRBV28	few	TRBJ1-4	TGTGCCAGCAGTGGGAGTACTTTGTTGGGGGAAAAACTGTTTTTT	CASSGSTLLGEKLFF
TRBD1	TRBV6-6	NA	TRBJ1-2	TGTGCCAGCAGCCATGACAGGGGAGGCTACACCTTC	CASSHDRGGYTF
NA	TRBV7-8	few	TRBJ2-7	TGTGCCAGCACCGAACTAAATCCAGGGCATCAGCAGTACTTC	CASTELNPGHQQYF
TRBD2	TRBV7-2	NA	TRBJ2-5	TGTGCCAGCAGCTTAGGGGGACTAGCGGGGGTCCAAGAGACCCAGTACTTC	CASSLGGLAGVQETQYF
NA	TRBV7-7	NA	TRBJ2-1	TGTGCTAGCAGCTCCCAGGGTACCCCTACCGATGAGCAGTTCTTC	CASSSQGTPTDEQFF
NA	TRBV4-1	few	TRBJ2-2	TGCGCCAGCGAAAAAGCGTCCGGGGAGCTGTTTTTT	CASEKASGELFF
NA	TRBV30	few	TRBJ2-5	TGTGCCTGGGGGGGACAAGGAGAGACCCAGTACTTC	CAWGGQGETQYF
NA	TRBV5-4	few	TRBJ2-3	TGTGCCAGCAGCTTTACTCCAGGAGGGACAGATACGCAGTATTTT	CASSFTPGGTDTQYF
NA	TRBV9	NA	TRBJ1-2	TGTGCCAGCAGCGTAGATGTAAACTCGGGAGGCTATGGCTACACCTTC	CASSVDVNSGGYGYTF
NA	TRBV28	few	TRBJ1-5	TGTGCCTGCCGGACAGACCGGACGAGCAATCAGCCCCAGCATTTT	CACRTDRTSNQPQHF
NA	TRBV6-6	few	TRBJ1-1	TGTGCCAGCAGTTCACAGGGACGCACTGAAGCTTTCTTT	CASSSQGRTEAFF
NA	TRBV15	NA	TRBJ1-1	TGTGCCACCAGCACCCGTTCGCAGGGGACTGAAGCTTTCTTT	CATSTRSQGTEAFF
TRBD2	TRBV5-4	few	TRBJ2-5	TGTGCCAGCAGCCAGTTCGGGGGGGGCCAAGAGACCCAGTACTTC	CASSQFGGGQETQYF
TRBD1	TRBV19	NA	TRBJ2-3	TGTGCCAGTAGTGCCCCCGGACAGGGGTTAACAGATACGCAGTATTTT	CASSAPGQGLTDTQYF
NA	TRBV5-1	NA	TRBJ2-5	TGCGCCAGCAGCTTTTCTAGGGAGACCCAGTACTTC	CASSFSRETQYF
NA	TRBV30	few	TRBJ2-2	TGTGCCTGGAGCTTCGGACTTGACGGGGAGCTGTTTTTT	CAWSFGLDGELFF
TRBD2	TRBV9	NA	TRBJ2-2	TGTGCCAGCAGCGTAGGCCCGTCTAGCGGGGGGACTGGGGAGCTGTTTTTT	CASSVGPSSGGTGELFF
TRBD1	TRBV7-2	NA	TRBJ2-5	TGTGCCAGCAGCCGCGCGACAGGGGGCATAGAGACCCAGTACTTC	CASSRATGGIETQYF
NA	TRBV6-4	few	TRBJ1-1	TGTGCCAGCAGTCTTTTACCGGGAGCGAACACTGAAGCTTTCTTT	CASSLLPGANTEAFF
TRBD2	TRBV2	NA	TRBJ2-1	TGTGCCAGCAGTGGCCTAGCGGGAAACAATGAGCAGTTCTTC	CASSGLAGNNEQFF
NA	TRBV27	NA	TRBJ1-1	TGTGCCAGCAGTCCCTCGGACAGCCCCCTTGGAGCTTTCTTT	CASSPSDSPLGAFF
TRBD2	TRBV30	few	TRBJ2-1	TGTGCCTGGAGATCTAGCGGGAGAAAGATCCACAATGAGCAGTTCTTC	CAWRSSGRKIHNEQFF
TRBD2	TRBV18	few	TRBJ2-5	TGTGCCAGCTCACCCGGACTAGCGGGGATGGAGACCCAGTACTTC	CASSPGLAGMETQYF
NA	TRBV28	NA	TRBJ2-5	TGTGCCACCCGCGTCGAGACCCAGTACTTC	CATRVETQYF
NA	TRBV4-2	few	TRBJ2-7	TGTGCCAGCAGCCAAGCACTAATCTACGAGCAGTACTTC	CASSQALIYEQYF
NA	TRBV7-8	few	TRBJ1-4	TGTGCCAGCAGCCCCACGGACACAGATAATGAAAAACTGTTTTTT	CASSPTDTDNEKLFF
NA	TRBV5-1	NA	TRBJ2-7	TGCGCCAGCAGCTTAGCCAGGGCGAATGACGAGCAGTACTTC	CASSLARANDEQYF
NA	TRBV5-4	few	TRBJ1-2	TGTGCCAGCAGCCGACAGGAGAACTATGGCTACACCTTC	CASSRQENYGYTF
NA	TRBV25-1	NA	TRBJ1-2	TGTGCCAGCAGTGAAGGGGGGTTTGCCAGCTATGGCTACACCTTC	CASSEGGFASYGYTF
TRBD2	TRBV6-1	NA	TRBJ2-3	TGTGCCAGCAGTGATACAGCGGGGGGGGGCGATACGCAGTATTTT	CASSDTAGGGDTQYF
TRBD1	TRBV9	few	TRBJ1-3	TGTGCCAGCAGCGAGGGCCCCCTCGGGACAGGGGGAAGCACCATATATTTT	CASSEGPLGTGGSTIYF
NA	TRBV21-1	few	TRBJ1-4	TGTGCCAGCAGCAAAGCTCGGGGGACTGCTAATGAAAAACTGTTTTTT	CASSKARGTANEKLFF
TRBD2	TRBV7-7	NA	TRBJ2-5	TGTGCTAGCAGCTTAGGCCGGACTAGCGTGGAGACCCAGTACTTC	CASSLGRTSVETQYF
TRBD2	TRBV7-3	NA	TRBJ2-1	TGTGCCAGCAGCTTAACCGGGGCGGGGGGCACTATACAGCAGTTCTTC	CASSLTGAGGTIQQFF
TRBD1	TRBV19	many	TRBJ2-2	TGTGCCACCTCCTGGGGCAGGGGGTTTAACGGGGAGCTGTTTTTT	CATSWGRGFNGELFF
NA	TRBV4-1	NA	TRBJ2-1	TGCGCCAGCAGCCGGGGAGATTTACGTACGGGTGCTGGGGATGAGCAGTTCTTC	CASSRGDLRTGAGDEQFF
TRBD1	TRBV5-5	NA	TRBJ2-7	TGTGCCAGCAGCCGTGGACAGGGGAACCACGAGCAGTACTTC	CASSRGQGNHEQYF
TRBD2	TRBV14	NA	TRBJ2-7	TGTGCCAGCAGCCAGGTAGCGGGAGGCCAGGAGTACTTC	CASSQVAGGQEYF
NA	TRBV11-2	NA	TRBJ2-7	TGTGCCAGCGGGGAGAGCTCCTACGAGCAGTACTTC	CASGESSYEQYF
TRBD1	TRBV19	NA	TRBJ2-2	TGTGCCAGTAGGCCCGGGACAGGGGCCGGGGAGCTGTTTTTT	CASRPGTGAGELFF